The 7 T cell receptor beta chains below come from one sample, sequenced in a study of identical twins. Via MiXCR, TCRdb re-called the 5' RACE reads, giving one row per CDR3 protein. The table shows about 18,000 distinct CDR3 sequences, with nearly 70% occurring only once. The sample was memory (CD45RO+) T cells sorted from blood. The receptors were sampled from a woman aged 18 to 35 in good health. This table probably holds off-target reads from a library built for another chain.

The chain recombines TRBV18 with TRBJ2-7; the match to TRBD2 covers 14 bases. J lost 6 bases, V lost 4 bases, and 5 bases had no gene match. The CDR3 has 15 amino acids. Germline CDR1 KGHSH, CDR2 LQKENI. The CDR3 region has the DNA TGTGCCAGCTCACTGGGACTAGCGGGAGCTCGCGAGCAGTACTTC. Residues: CASSLGLAGAREQYF.

The J gene is TRBJ1-1, the V gene TRBV6-1, with D unclear. This CDR3 spans 13 amino acids. Germline V gives CDR1 MNHNS, CDR2 SASEGT. Trimming shortened V by 4 bases and J by 0 bases, and 6 bases separated the two germline ends. CDR3 sequence (DNA): TGTGCCAGCAGTGTTAATTTGAACACTGAAGCTTTCTTT. Its translation is CASSVNLNTEAFF.

The chain has TRBV6-2 or TRBV6-3 and TRBJ2-1, with 9 bases fitting TRBD2. The J segment lost 6 bases and the V segment lost 6 bases, leaving 9 bases of the junction unmatched. Germline CDR1 MNHEY, CDR2 SVGEGT. This CDR3 spans 15 amino acids. CDR3 DNA: TGTGCCAGCAGCAGACCCAGCGGGAGGACCAATGAGCAGTTCTTC. This gives the protein CASSRPSGRTNEQFF.

The chain is built from TRBV30 and TRBJ2-3, with 9 nucleotides matching TRBD2. CDR3 length equals 18 residues. Germline V lookup: CDR1 GTSNPN, CDR2 SVGIG (reference sequence). V was clipped by 1 base and J by 0 bases; unmatched bases: 11. CDR3 DNA: TGTGCCTGGAGTGGCGGTAGCGGGAGAAGGTGGAGCACAGATACGCAGTATTTT. Its translation: CAWSGGSGRRWSTDTQYF.

This chain connects TRBV29-1 to TRBJ1-1; D is perhaps TRBD1 (5 bases). V lost 2 bases and J lost 11, with 15 bases in between. Germline-derived CDR1 and CDR2 are SQVTM and ANQGSEA. The CDR3 runs 12 residues. The CDR3 bases are TGCAGCGTTGAATCCAGGGTGGGTTGGGCTTTCTTT. As protein: CSVESRVGWAFF.

V usage is TRBV5-1 and J usage is TRBJ2-4; possibly TRBD2 for D (5 bases). The CDR3 spans 14 residues. V lost 3 bases to trimming and J lost 6 bases, with 13 bases between them. Per germline, CDR1 SGHRS and CDR2 YFSETQ. CDR3 protein: CASSSAAERNIQYF. CDR3 in DNA: TGCGCCAGCAGCTCCGCAGCGGAGCGAAACATTCAGTACTTC.

The rearrangement links TRBV11-2 to TRBJ2-2; D unresolved. Between the trimmed V and J ends, which lost 5 bases and 6 bases, there was a span of 19 bases. CDR3 size: 16 residues. Germline values: CDR1 SGHAT, CDR2 FQNNGV. For the CDR3, the DNA is TGTGCCAGCAGCAACCGGGCCCCCACATATCCCGGGGAGCTGTTTTTT. The encoded protein is CASSNRAPTYPGELFF. The variable domain in full, completed from reference TRBV11-2 and TRBJ2-2, reads EAGVAQSPRYKIIEKRQSVAFWCNPISGHATLYWYQQILGQGPKLLIQFQNNGVVDDSQLPKDRFSAERLKGVDSTLKIQPAKLEDSAVYLCASSNRAPTYPGELFFGEGSRLTVL.